This T cell receptor (beta chain) is from a study of blood T cells in healthy people across ages. The authors ran a second PCR of about 6 to 11 cycles using a sample-barcoded 5' primer and a J-beta primer mix. Each CDR3 protein is one row after TCRdb ran MiXCR on the 5' RACE reads. In the table there are about 670,000 distinct CDR3 sequences, 40% to 45% of which are singletons. Drawing of peripheral blood yielded 8.5 to 10 milliliters from each donor. The authors isolated at least 6.5 million PBMCs per sample. Trimming left V 1 base short and J 4 bases short, with 11 bases between. The CDR3 is 14 amino acids. Germline CDR1 and CDR2: SGHTA and FQGNSA.

The TCR was taken from a man aged 80 or over in good health. The chain employs TRBV7-2 and TRBJ2-7; possible D gene TRBD2, 5 bases. Source material: blood. CDR3: CASSLESGRYEQYF. The CDR3 DNA is TGTGCCAGCAGCTTAGAGAGTGGGAGATACGAGCAGTACTTC.